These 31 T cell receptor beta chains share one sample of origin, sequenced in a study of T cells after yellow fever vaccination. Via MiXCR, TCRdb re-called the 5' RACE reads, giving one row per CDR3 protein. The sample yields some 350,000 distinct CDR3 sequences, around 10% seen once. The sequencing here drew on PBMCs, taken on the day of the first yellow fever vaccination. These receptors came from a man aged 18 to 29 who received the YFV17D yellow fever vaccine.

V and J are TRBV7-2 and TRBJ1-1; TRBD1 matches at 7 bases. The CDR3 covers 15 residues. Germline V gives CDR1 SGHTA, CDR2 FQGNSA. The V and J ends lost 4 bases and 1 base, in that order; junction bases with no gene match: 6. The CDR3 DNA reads TGTGCCAGCAGCTCCAGGGGGGCTGAGAACACTGAAGCTTTCTTT. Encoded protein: CASSSRGAENTEAFF.

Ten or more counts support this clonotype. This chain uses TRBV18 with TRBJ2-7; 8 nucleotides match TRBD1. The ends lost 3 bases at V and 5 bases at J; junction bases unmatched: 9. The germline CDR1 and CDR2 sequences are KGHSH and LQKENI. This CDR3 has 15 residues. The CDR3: CASSPGWTGPNEQYV. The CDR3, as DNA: TGTGCCAGCTCACCGGGTTGGACAGGGCCGAACGAGCAGTACGTC.

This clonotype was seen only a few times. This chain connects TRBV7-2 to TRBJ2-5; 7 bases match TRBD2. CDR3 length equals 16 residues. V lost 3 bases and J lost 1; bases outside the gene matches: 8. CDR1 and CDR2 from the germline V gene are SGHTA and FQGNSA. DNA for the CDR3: TGTGCCAGCAGCTTGGGGCAAGGCGGGGGCCAAGAGACCCAGTACTTC. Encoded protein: CASSLGQGGGQETQYF.

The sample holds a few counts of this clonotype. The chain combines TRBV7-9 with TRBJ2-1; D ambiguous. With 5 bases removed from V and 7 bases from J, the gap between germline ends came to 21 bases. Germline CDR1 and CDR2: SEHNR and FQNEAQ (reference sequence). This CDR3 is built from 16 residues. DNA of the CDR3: TGTGCCAGCAGCCCAACGGTCCAAAAAATTCGGAATGAGCAGTTCTTC. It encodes CASSPTVQKIRNEQFF.

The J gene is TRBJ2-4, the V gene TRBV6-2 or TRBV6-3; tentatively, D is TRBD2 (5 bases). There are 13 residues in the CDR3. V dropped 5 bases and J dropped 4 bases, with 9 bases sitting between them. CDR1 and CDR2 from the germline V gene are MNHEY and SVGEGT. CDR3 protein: CASSLGVKNIQYF. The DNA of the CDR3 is TGTGCCAGCAGTCTGGGAGTGAAAAACATTCAGTACTTC.

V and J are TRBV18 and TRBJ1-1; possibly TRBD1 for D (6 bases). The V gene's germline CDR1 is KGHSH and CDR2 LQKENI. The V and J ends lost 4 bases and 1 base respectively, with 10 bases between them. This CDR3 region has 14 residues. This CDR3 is CASSLSDRNTEAFF. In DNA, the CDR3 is TGTGCCAGCTCACTTTCGGACAGGAACACTGAAGCTTTCTTT.

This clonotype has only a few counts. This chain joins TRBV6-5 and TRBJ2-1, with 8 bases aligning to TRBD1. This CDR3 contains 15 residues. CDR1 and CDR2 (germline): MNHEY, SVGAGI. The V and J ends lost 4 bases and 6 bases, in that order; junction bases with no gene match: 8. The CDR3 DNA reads TGTGCCAGCAGTTTCTCCGGGACAGGTTTCAATGAGCAGTTCTTC. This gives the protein CASSFSGTGFNEQFF.

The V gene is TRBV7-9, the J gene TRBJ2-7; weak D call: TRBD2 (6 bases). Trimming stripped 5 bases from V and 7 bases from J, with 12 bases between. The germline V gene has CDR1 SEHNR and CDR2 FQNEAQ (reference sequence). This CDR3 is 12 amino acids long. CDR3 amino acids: CASSPPGGEQYV. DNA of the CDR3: TGTGCCAGCAGCCCCCCTGGGGGGGAGCAGTACGTC.

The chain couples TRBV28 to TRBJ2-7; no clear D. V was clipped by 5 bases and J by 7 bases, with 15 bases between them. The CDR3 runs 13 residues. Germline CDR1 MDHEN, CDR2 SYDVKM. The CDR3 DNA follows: TGTGCCAGCAGTCCCCAGAGTTACTATGAGCAGTACGTC. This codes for CASSPQSYYEQYV.

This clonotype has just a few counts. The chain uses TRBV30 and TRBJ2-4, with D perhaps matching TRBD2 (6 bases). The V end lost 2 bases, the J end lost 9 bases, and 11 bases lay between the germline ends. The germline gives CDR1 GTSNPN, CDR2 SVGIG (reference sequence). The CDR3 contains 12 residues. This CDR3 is CAWSFQGGIQYF. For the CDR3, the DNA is TGTGCCTGGAGTTTCCAGGGAGGCATTCAGTACTTC.

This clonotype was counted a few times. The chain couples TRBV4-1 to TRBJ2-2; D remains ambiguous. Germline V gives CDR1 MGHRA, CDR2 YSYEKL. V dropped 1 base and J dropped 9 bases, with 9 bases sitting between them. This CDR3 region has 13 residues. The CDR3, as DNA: TGCGCCAGCAGCCAAGCTCGTTCGCGGGAGCTGTTTTTT. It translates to CASSQARSRELFF.

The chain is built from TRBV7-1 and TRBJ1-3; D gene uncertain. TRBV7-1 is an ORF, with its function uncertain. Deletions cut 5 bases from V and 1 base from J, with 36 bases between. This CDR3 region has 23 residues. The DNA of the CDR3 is TGTGCCAGCAGCGCAGGCACTCTCTGGAAACACCATATATATACTCCGTCTGGAAACACCATATATTTT. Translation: CASSAGTLWKHHIYTPSGNTIYF.

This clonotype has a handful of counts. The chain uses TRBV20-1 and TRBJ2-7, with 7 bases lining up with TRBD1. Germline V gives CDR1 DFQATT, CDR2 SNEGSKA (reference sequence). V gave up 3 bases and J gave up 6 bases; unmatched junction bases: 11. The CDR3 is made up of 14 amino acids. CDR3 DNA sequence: TGCAGTGCTAGGAGCGACAGGGTCGAGAGCGAGCAGTACGTC. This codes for CSARSDRVESEQYV.

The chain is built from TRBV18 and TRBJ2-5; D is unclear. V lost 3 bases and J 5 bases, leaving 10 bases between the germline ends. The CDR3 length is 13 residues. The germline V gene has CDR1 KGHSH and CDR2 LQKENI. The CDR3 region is CASSPLVWETQYF. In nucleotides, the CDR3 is TGTGCCAGCTCACCCCTAGTCTGGGAGACCCAGTACTTC.

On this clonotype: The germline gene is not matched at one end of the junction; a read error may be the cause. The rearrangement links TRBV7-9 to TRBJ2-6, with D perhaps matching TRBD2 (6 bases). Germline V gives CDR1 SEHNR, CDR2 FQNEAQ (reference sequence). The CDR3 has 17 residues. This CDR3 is CTSSRDLRSSGANVLTF. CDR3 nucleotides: TGTACCAGCAGCCGGGACTTACGAAGCTCTGGGGCCAACGTCCTGACTTTC.

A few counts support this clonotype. CDR3 DNA sequence: TGTGCCAGCAGCTTCTATGCGGGTCAGCCCCAGCATTTT. This codes for CASSFYAGQPQHF. The chain combines TRBV7-3 with TRBJ1-5; no reliable D call. CDR1 and CDR2 from the germline V gene are SGHTA and FQGTGA. V lost 3 bases, J lost 6 bases, and 9 bases lay in between. The CDR3 extends over 13 amino acids. Full variable domain (outside the CDR3, taken from reference TRBV7-3 and TRBJ1-5): GAGVSQTPSNKVTEKGKYVELRCDPISGHTALYWYRQSLGQGPEFLIYFQGTGAADDSGLPNDRFFAVRPEGSVSTLKIQRTERGDSAVYLCASSFYAGQPQHFGDGTRLSIL.

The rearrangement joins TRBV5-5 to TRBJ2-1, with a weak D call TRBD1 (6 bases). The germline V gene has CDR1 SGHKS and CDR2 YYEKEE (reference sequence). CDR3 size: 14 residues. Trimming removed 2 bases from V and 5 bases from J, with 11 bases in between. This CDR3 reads CASSFQGSNNEQFF. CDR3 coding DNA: TGTGCCAGCAGCTTCCAGGGGAGTAACAATGAGCAGTTCTTC.

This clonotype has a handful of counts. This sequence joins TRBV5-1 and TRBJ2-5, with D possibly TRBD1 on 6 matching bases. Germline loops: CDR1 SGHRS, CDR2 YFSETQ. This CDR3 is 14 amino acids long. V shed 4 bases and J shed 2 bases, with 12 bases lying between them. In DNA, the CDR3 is TGCGCCAGCAGCAAGAGGACAGAGCAAGAGACCCAGTACTTC. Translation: CASSKRTEQETQYF. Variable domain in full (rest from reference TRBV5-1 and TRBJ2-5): KAGVTQTPRYLIKTRGQQVTLSCSPISGHRSVSWYQQTPGQGLQFLFEYFSETQRNKGNFPGRFSGRQFSNSRSEMNVSTLELGDSALYLCASSKRTEQETQYFGPGTRLLVL.

CDR3 loop: CASSSVGGNYGYTF. CDR3 nucleotide sequence: TGTGCCAGCAGTTCCGTGGGGGGGAACTATGGCTACACCTTC. The chain uses TRBV12-3 or TRBV12-4 and TRBJ1-2; TRBD1 is a possible D gene (5 bases). This CDR3 is built from 14 residues. The V and J ends lost 4 bases and 2 bases respectively, with 11 bases between them.

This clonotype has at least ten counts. This CDR3 is CASSSGGGAKDEQFF. The DNA of the CDR3 is TGTGCCAGCAGTTCCGGCGGGGGGGCCAAGGATGAGCAGTTCTTC. V and J are TRBV12-3 or TRBV12-4 and TRBJ2-1; 9 bases are shared with TRBD2. The CDR3 runs 15 residues. The J segment lost 8 bases and the V segment lost 4 bases, leaving 9 bases of the junction unmatched.

For the CDR3, the DNA is TGCAGCGTCGACATAAAGTATGAAGCTTTCTTT. This encodes CSVDIKYEAFF. V gene TRBV29-1 combines with J gene TRBJ1-1; no clear D gene. This CDR3 region has 11 residues. Germline V gene lookup returns CDR1 SQVTM and CDR2 ANQGSEA. Trimming stripped 6 bases from V and 7 bases from J, with 12 bases between.

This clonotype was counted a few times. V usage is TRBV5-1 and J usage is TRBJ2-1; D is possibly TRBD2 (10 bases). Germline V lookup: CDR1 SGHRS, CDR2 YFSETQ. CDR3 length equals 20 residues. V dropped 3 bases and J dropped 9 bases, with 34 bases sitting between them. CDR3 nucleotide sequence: TGCGCCAGCAGCTCCAGGACAGGGGCCAGCGGGGGGGCCAATCGGGGTGAGCAGTTCTTC. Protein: CASSSRTGASGGANRGEQFF.

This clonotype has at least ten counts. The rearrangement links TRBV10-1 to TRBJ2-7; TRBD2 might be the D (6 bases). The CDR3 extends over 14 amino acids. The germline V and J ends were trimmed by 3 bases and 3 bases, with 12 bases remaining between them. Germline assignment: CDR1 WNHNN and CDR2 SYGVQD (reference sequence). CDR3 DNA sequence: TGCGCCAGCAGTGAAGGGGACTCCCGCTACGAGCAGTACTTC. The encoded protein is CASSEGDSRYEQYF.

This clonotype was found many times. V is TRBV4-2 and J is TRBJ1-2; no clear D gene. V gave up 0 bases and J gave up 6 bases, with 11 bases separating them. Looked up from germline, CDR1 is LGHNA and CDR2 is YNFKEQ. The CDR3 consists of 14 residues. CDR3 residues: CASSQDRPTHGYTF. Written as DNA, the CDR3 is TGTGCCAGCAGCCAAGATAGACCGACCCATGGCTACACCTTC.

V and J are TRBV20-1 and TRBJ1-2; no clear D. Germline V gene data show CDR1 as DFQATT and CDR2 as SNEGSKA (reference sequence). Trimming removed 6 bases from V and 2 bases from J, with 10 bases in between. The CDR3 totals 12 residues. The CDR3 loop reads CSARAPNYGYTF. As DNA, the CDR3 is TGCAGTGCCCGGGCACCCAACTATGGCTACACCTTC.

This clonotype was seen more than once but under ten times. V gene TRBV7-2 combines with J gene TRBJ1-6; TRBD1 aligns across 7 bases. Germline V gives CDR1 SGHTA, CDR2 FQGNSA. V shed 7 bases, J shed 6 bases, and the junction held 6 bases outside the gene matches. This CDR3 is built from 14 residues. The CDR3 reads CASNVGTVNSPLHF. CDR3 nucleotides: TGTGCCAGCAACGTCGGGACAGTTAATTCACCCCTCCACTTT.

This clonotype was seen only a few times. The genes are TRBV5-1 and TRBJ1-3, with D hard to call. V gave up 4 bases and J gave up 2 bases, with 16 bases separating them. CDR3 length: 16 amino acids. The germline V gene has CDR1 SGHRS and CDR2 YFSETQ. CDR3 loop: CASSAGWTGTGNTIYF. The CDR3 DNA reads TGCGCCAGCAGCGCGGGGTGGACTGGGACTGGAAACACCATATATTTT.

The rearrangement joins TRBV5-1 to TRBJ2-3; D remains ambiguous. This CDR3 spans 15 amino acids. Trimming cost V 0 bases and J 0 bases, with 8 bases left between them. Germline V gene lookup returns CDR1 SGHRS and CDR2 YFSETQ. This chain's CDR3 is CASSLARSSTDTQYF. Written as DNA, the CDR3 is TGCGCCAGCAGCTTGGCGCGCAGTAGCACAGATACGCAGTATTTT.

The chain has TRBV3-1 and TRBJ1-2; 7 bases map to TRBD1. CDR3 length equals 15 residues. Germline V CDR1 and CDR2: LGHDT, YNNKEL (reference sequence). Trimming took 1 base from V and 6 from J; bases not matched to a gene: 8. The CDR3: CASSQVETGPNGYTF. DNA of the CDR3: TGTGCCAGCAGCCAAGTAGAGACAGGGCCCAATGGCTACACCTTC.

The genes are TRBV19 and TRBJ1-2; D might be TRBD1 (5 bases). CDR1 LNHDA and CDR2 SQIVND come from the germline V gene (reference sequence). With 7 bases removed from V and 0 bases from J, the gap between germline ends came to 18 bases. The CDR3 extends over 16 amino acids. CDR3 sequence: CASIPRGHLTNYGYTF. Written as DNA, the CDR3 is TGTGCCAGTATCCCTCGCGGACACCTCACTAACTATGGCTACACCTTC. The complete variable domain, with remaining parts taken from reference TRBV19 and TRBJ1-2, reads DGGITQSPKYLFRKEGQNVTLSCEQNLNHDAMYWYRQDPGQGLRLIYYSQIVNDFQKGDIAEGYSVSREKKESFPLTVTSAQKNPTAFYLCASIPRGHLTNYGYTFGSGTRLTVV.

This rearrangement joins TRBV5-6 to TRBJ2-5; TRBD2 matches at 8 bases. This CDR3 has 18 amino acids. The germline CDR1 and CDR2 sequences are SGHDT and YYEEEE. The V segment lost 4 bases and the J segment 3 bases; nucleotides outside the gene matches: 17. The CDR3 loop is CASSLPYWTSSREETQYF. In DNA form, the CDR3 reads TGTGCCAGCAGCCTTCCCTACTGGACTAGCTCCCGGGAAGAGACCCAGTACTTC.